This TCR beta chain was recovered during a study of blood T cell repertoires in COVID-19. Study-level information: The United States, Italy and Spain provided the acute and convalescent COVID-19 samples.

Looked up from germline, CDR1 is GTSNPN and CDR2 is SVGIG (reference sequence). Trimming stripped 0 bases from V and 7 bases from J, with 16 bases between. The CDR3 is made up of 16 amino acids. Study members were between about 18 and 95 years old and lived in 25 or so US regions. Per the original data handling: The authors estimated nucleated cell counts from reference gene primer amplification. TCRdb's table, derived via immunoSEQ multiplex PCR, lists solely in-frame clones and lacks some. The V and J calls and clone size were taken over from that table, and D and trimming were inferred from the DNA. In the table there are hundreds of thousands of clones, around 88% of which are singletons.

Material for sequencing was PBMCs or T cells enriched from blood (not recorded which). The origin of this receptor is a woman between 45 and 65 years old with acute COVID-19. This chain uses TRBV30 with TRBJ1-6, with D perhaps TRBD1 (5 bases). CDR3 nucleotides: TGTGCCTGGAGTGTACGCGGAGGGGTCGGAAATTCACCCCTCCACTTT. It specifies CAWSVRGGVGNSPLHF.